The source of this TCR beta chain is a study of high-grade serous ovarian cancer treatment subgroups. Study background: Mean per sample: about 15,000 reads, 6,500 to 9,000 unique TCR beta rearrangements. Study-level results: Different patients shared almost no repertoire; same-patient tumors shared about 0.11 to 0.85. The analyses considered CDR3 and ignored CDR1 and CDR2.

Tumor tissue was taken before any definitive surgery or chemotherapy was given. Sequencing was performed with immunoSEQ multiplex PCR; in TCRdb, only in-frame clones are kept and a portion is missing. Among about 4,900 clones listed, around 72% were seen once. The CDR3 extends over 15 amino acids. In germline, CDR1 is MGHRA, CDR2 YSYEKL. With 6 bases removed from V and 2 bases from J, the gap between germline ends came to 15 bases. Of note for this clone: Its antigen remains unidentified.

The J gene is TRBJ2-3, the V gene TRBV4-1, with D possibly matching TRBD1 (6 bases). Specimen: tumor tissue. The source of this sequence is a human donor with high-grade serous ovarian cancer. CDR3 sequence reads: CASSDLGASTDTQYF. The CDR3 bases are TGCGCCAGCAGTGACTTGGGGGCTTCCACAGATACGCAGTATTTT.